This T cell receptor (beta chain) was identified in a study of T-cell reconstitution after alpha-beta-depleted transplantation in children. Unique molecular identifiers tagged the TCRbeta library. TCRdb re-called the PCR reads through MiXCR, storing one row per CDR3 protein. The sample lists a few hundred thousand distinct CDR3 sequences, about a tenth occurring once. This CDR3 spans 17 amino acids. CDR1 is ENHRY and CDR2 is SYGVKD in the germline V gene. Unmatched junction bases numbered 11, after V lost 2 bases and J lost 2 bases. This clonotype was observed at least ten times. The sample in question was PBMCs from the stem cell graft donor, obtained from the stem cell graft. This sequence was found in a human donor who donated a stem cell graft to a child with acute lymphoblastic leukemia. J is TRBJ1-1 and V is TRBV10-3, with 7 bases identical to TRBD1. The CDR3 DNA sequence: TGTGCCATCAGTGAGCCTCAGGACAGGCGGATAAACACTGAAGCTTTCTTT. The encoded protein is CAISEPQDRRINTEAFF.